The sample holds a few counts of the clone carrying this TCR beta chain. The antigen remains undetermined. The sample comes from a study of shared clonotypes between healthy human individuals. The study, taken as a whole, reports: Clonotype sharing levels among donors were expected to vary with sequencing depth.

TCRdb's copy holds only in-frame clones and misses some; the assay was immunoSEQ multiplex PCR. Here the sample spans roughly 2.5 million clones, around nine tenths being singletons. Germline CDR1 and CDR2: MNHNS and SASEGT. J lost 7 bases, V lost 4 bases, and 11 bases had no gene match. This CDR3 is 17 amino acids long. The sample taken for sequencing was naive CD4+ T cells sorted from blood. Subset given: CD45RA+ positively selected. The rearrangement links TRBV6-1 to TRBJ1-6; 9 positions match TRBD1. The TCR comes from a man aged 18 to 29 in good health. CDR3 coding DNA: TGTGCCAGCAGTGGGACAGGGGAGGGAATAAACAATTCACCCCTCCACTTT. It specifies CASSGTGEGINNSPLHF.